Following are 32 T cell receptor beta chains from one sample sequenced in a study of blood T cell repertoires in COVID-19. Produced via immunoSEQ multiplex PCR; TCRdb's table is partial and in-frame only. This table has approximately 38,000 clones, roughly 80% appearing once. The sequenced material came from peripheral blood. The source is a human donor with acute or convalescent COVID-19. The donor label of this sample is uncertain.

The chain joins TRBV9 to TRBJ2-1; 14 positions match TRBD2. The CDR3 has 12 amino acids. Per germline, CDR1 SGDLS and CDR2 YYNGEE. V trimming: 4 bases; J trimming: 14 bases; junction bases outside the gene matches: 2. CDR3: CASSQTSGREFF. The CDR3 nucleotides read TGTGCCAGCAGCCAGACTAGCGGGAGGGAGTTCTTC. The entire variable domain, with the rest obtained from reference TRBV9 and TRBJ2-1, is as follows: DSGVTQTPKHLITATGQRVTLRCSPRSGDLSVYWYQQSLDQGLQFLIQYYNGEERAKGNILERFSAQQFPDLHSELNLSSLELGDSALYFCASSQTSGREFFGPGTRLTVL.

This rearrangement joins TRBV30 to TRBJ2-7; possibly TRBD1 for D (6 bases). This CDR3 comprises 14 residues. Trimming shortened V by 5 bases and J by 2 bases, and 16 bases separated the two germline ends. Germline CDR1 is GTSNPN and CDR2 is SVGIG (reference sequence). The CDR3 loop reads CAWSLGTRTYEQYF. CDR3 bases: TGTGCCTGGTCTCTCGGGACACGAACCTACGAGCAGTACTTC.

V gene TRBV11-2 combines with J gene TRBJ2-7; 8 nucleotides line up with TRBD2. With 2 bases clipped from V and 2 bases from J, the junction kept 5 bases outside the gene matches. Germline lookup yields CDR1 SGHAT and CDR2 FQNNGV. The CDR3 is 15 residues long. This CDR3 is CASSLRLANTYEQYF. The CDR3 DNA sequence: TGTGCCAGCAGCTTAAGACTAGCGAACACCTACGAGCAGTACTTC.

The sample holds a few counts of this clone. The chain uses TRBV28 and TRBJ2-7; TRBD2 agrees at 7 bases. The V and J ends lost 5 bases and 2 bases, in that order; junction bases with no gene match: 6. From germline, CDR1 is MDHEN and CDR2 SYDVKM. The CDR3 is made up of 14 amino acids. DNA for the CDR3: TGTGCCAGCAGTCCTCCGGGACTAACCTACGAGCAGTACTTC. This gives the protein CASSPPGLTYEQYF. The full variable domain, completed using reference TRBV28 and TRBJ2-7, is DVKVTQSSRYLVKRTGEKVFLECVQDMDHENMFWYRQDPGLGLRLIYFSYDVKMKEKGDIPEGYSVSREKKERFSLILESASTNQTSMYLCASSPPGLTYEQYFGPGTRLTVT.

This sequence joins TRBV6-5 and TRBJ2-7; 9 bases align to TRBD2. The CDR3 has 13 amino acids. The germline V gene encodes CDR1 MNHEY and CDR2 SVGAGI. With V trimmed by 6 bases and J by 5 bases, 5 bases remained unmatched. This CDR3 is CASRRGGGDEQYF. In DNA form, the CDR3 reads TGTGCCAGCAGGCGGGGGGGTGGGGACGAGCAGTACTTC.

CDR3 amino acids: CASSLGGGYTF. CDR3 nucleotide sequence: TGTGCCAGCAGCCTAGGAGGGGGCTACACCTTC. This chain connects TRBV5-5 to TRBJ1-2; D call uncertain. CDR1 is SGHKS and CDR2 is YYEKEE in the germline V gene (reference sequence). The CDR3 has 11 residues. Trimming took 4 bases from V and 8 from J, leaving 9 bases between them.

The chain recombines TRBV29-1 with TRBJ2-2; tentative D call: TRBD2 (6 bases). From germline, CDR1 is SQVTM and CDR2 ANQGSEA. Between the trimmed V and J ends, which lost 5 bases and 5 bases, there was a span of 12 bases. The CDR3 totals 13 residues. In nucleotides, the CDR3 is TGCAGCGTTTCCCCGGCGGGGACCGGGGAGCTGTTTTTT. This encodes CSVSPAGTGELFF.

V and J are TRBV7-3 and TRBJ2-5, with 8 positions matching TRBD1. Germline V gives CDR1 SGHTA, CDR2 FQGTGA. This CDR3 is 14 amino acids long. V shed 5 bases, J shed 5 bases, and the junction held 7 bases outside the gene matches. Here the CDR3 reads CASSIQGGAETQYF. The CDR3 DNA follows: TGTGCCAGCAGCATACAGGGGGGAGCCGAGACCCAGTACTTC.

V gene TRBV7-3 combines with J gene TRBJ2-1, with TRBD1 matching over 8 bases. The V gene end was trimmed by 5 bases and the J gene end by 1 base; junction bases not matched to a gene: 4. CDR3 length: 15 amino acids. Germline V gene lookup returns CDR1 SGHTA and CDR2 FQGTGA. The CDR3 region is CASSPRQGSYNEQFF. The CDR3 DNA reads TGTGCCAGCAGCCCCCGACAGGGGTCCTACAATGAGCAGTTCTTC.

The CDR3 loop is CASSLTSGPTGELFF. The DNA for the CDR3 is TGCGCCAGCAGCTTGACTAGCGGGCCAACCGGGGAGCTGTTTTTT. This chain links TRBV5-1 with TRBJ2-2; 9 nucleotides align to TRBD2. The CDR3 spans 15 residues. Losses at the gene ends were 1 base for V and 5 bases for J; bases not matched to a gene: 3. The germline CDR1 and CDR2 sequences are SGHRS and YFSETQ.

The chain carries TRBV28 and TRBJ2-5; TRBD1 matches at 8 bases. Germline V gene data show CDR1 as MDHEN and CDR2 as SYDVKM. The V gene end was trimmed by 6 bases and the J gene end by 5 bases; junction bases not matched to a gene: 11. This CDR3 region has 15 residues. The chain's CDR3 is CASRGGQVILETQYF. CDR3 nucleotide sequence: TGTGCCAGCAGGGGGGGACAGGTCATTCTGGAGACCCAGTACTTC.

J is TRBJ1-2 and V is TRBV28, with TRBD1 matching 9 bases. The CDR3 is 16 residues long. The V gene's germline CDR1 is MDHEN and CDR2 SYDVKM. V shed 5 bases, J shed 2 bases, and the junction held 9 bases outside the gene matches. CDR3 nucleotide sequence: TGTGCCAGCAGTCTACCCGGGACAGGGACCAACTATGGCTACACCTTC. Translated: CASSLPGTGTNYGYTF.

J is TRBJ1-2 and V is TRBV10-2; 8 nucleotides align to TRBD1. This CDR3 region has 15 residues. CDR1 is WSHSY, CDR2 SAAADI, per germline. Germline trimming cut 2 bases from V and 3 bases from J; bases unmatched to any gene: 5. The CDR3 protein is CASSEGQGPYYGYTF. DNA for the CDR3: TGCGCCAGCAGTGAGGGACAGGGTCCTTACTATGGCTACACCTTC.

This clone has more than one count but fewer than ten. This chain connects TRBV9 to TRBJ2-4; possibly TRBD2 for D (7 bases). Germline values: CDR1 SGDLS, CDR2 YYNGEE. V shed 0 bases and J shed 2 bases, with 15 bases lying between them. This CDR3 region has 17 residues. The CDR3 sequence: CASSVAGGGASKNIQYF. In nucleotides, the CDR3 is TGTGCCAGCAGCGTAGCTGGAGGGGGGGCCTCCAAAAACATTCAGTACTTC.

The V and J genes are TRBV2 and TRBJ1-2, with 7 bases aligning to TRBD1. Germline lookup yields CDR1 SNHLY and CDR2 FYNNEI. The CDR3 runs to 15 residues. Losses at the gene ends were 6 bases for V and 0 bases for J; bases not matched to a gene: 7. CDR3 protein: CASSPQGKANYGYTF. For the CDR3, the DNA is TGTGCCAGCAGCCCACAGGGGAAAGCTAACTATGGCTACACCTTC.

The rearrangement uses TRBV7-9 and TRBJ1-1; D is undetermined. Trimming stripped 4 bases from V and 2 bases from J, with 11 bases between. The CDR3 runs to 14 residues. Germline V gene lookup returns CDR1 SEHNR and CDR2 FQNEAQ (reference sequence). The CDR3 here is CASSSDTPNTEAFF. The CDR3 region has the DNA TGTGCCAGCAGCTCAGACACCCCAAACACTGAAGCTTTCTTT.

The genes are TRBV11-2 and TRBJ1-2; no clear D gene. The CDR3 is 12 amino acids. Germline loops: CDR1 SGHAT, CDR2 FQNNGV. Trimming removed 1 base from V and 10 bases from J, with 10 bases in between. CDR3 nucleotide sequence: TGTGCCAGCAGCTTAGCTAGCGTTAACTACACCTTC. Its protein is CASSLASVNYTF.

Only one count was recorded for this clone. This rearrangement joins TRBV5-8 to TRBJ1-1; perhaps TRBD1 as D (6 bases). The V and J ends lost 0 bases and 0 bases respectively, with 18 bases between them. Germline lookup yields CDR1 SGHTS and CDR2 YDEGEE. This CDR3 has 18 amino acids. The CDR3 nucleotides read TGTGCCAGCAGCTTGGTGGCAGGGGCCGGCCACTTGAACACTGAAGCTTTCTTT. It translates to CASSLVAGAGHLNTEAFF.

A few counts support this clone. This chain connects TRBV6-5 to TRBJ2-1, with D possibly TRBD1 on 6 matching bases. Germline V gene data show CDR1 as MNHEY and CDR2 as SVGAGI. V lost 6 bases and J lost 5, with 11 bases in between. The CDR3 runs 13 residues. CDR3 nucleotide sequence: TGTGCCAGCAGAAGGACAGTCCACAATGAGCAGTTCTTC. It encodes CASRRTVHNEQFF.

The chain joins TRBV19 to TRBJ1-2; D gene ambiguous. From germline, CDR1 is LNHDA and CDR2 SQIVND (reference sequence). With 1 base removed from V and 6 bases from J, the gap between germline ends came to 15 bases. This CDR3 has 15 amino acids. CDR3 DNA: TGTGCCAGTAGTATAGGTCCGGGAATGGCTAATGGCTACACCTTC. This encodes CASSIGPGMANGYTF. Based on the CDR3 plus reference TRBV19 and TRBJ1-2, the full variable domain is DGGITQSPKYLFRKEGQNVTLSCEQNLNHDAMYWYRQDPGQGLRLIYYSQIVNDFQKGDIAEGYSVSREKKESFPLTVTSAQKNPTAFYLCASSIGPGMANGYTFGSGTRLTVV.

The V and J genes are TRBV7-2 and TRBJ2-3, with D tentatively TRBD2 (5 bases). CDR3 length: 15 residues. The germline V and J ends were trimmed by 2 bases and 1 base, with 10 bases remaining between them. CDR1 and CDR2 (germline): SGHTA, FQGNSA. DNA of the CDR3: TGTGCCAGCAGCTTACGGCGGGCGGGCACAGATACGCAGTATTTT. Its translation: CASSLRRAGTDTQYF. The full variable domain, in which reference TRBV7-2 and TRBJ2-3 provide the parts outside the CDR3, is GAGVSQSPSNKVTEKGKDVELRCDPISGHTALYWYRQSLGQGLEFLIYFQGNSAPDKSGLPSDRFSAERTGGSVSTLTIQRTQQEDSAVYLCASSLRRAGTDTQYFGPGTRLTVL.

The chain couples TRBV3-1 (or the pseudogene TRBV3-2) to TRBJ2-7; TRBD1 is a possible D gene (6 bases). The CDR3 is made up of 13 amino acids. V gave up 3 bases and J gave up 3 bases, with 9 bases separating them. The germline CDR1 and CDR2 sequences are LGHDT and YNNKEL (reference sequence). The CDR3 spells CASSHQQGYEQYF. The CDR3 DNA reads as TGTGCCAGCAGCCACCAACAGGGCTACGAGCAGTACTTC.

V and J are TRBV5-6 and TRBJ1-2; 7 bases match TRBD1. The CDR3 loop spans 16 amino acids. In germline, CDR1 is SGHDT, CDR2 YYEEEE. Trimming cost V 3 bases and J 2 bases; bases outside gene matches: 10. The CDR3 loop is CASSWAGTVLNYGYTF. The CDR3 DNA sequence: TGTGCCAGCAGCTGGGCGGGGACAGTACTCAACTATGGCTACACCTTC.

CDR3 residues: CASSPVLAGGPPDTQYF. DNA of the CDR3: TGTGCCAGCAGCCCGGTACTAGCGGGAGGGCCCCCAGATACGCAGTATTTT. The gene calls are TRBV3-1 (or the pseudogene TRBV3-2) and TRBJ2-3, with 13 bases lining up with TRBD2. The CDR3 spans 17 residues. Germline CDR1 reads LGHDT; CDR2 reads YNNKEL (reference sequence). V lost 4 bases and J lost 4; bases outside the gene matches: 8.

This rearrangement joins TRBV7-6 to TRBJ1-1; 7 bases agree with TRBD1. CDR1 and CDR2 (germline): SGHVS, FNYEAQ. This CDR3 contains 14 residues. With 0 bases clipped from V and 6 bases from J, the junction kept 4 bases outside the gene matches. CDR3 in DNA: TGTGCCAGCAGCTTAGCGACAGGGAGTGCTGAAGCTTTCTTT. Amino acids: CASSLATGSAEAFF.

V usage is TRBV15 and J usage is TRBJ2-5; D not certain. Germline-derived CDR1 and CDR2 are LNHNV and YYDKDF (reference sequence). Trimming pared 1 base from V and 2 bases from J, leaving 5 bases between. There are 13 residues in the CDR3. CDR3 loop: CATSRGRQETQYF. CDR3 DNA sequence: TGTGCCACCAGCAGAGGGCGGCAAGAGACCCAGTACTTC.

The V call is TRBV4-3, the J call TRBJ2-4; 8 bases align to TRBD1. The junction had 5 bases not matched to a gene; V was cut back by 0 bases and J by 1 base. Per germline, CDR1 LGHNA and CDR2 YSLEER. The length of the CDR3 is 17 residues. Here the CDR3 DNA reads TGCGCCAGCAGCCAAGATTCACAGGGGGTTGCCAAAAACATTCAGTACTTC. Residues: CASSQDSQGVAKNIQYF.

V is TRBV28 and J is TRBJ2-1, with 8 bases that match TRBD2. There are 17 residues in the CDR3. The trim removed 7 bases at V and 2 bases at J, leaving 13 bases unmatched. Germline V CDR1 and CDR2: MDHEN, SYDVKM. This CDR3 reads CASILTGVAGTYNEQFF. The CDR3 bases are TGTGCCAGCATCCTAACCGGGGTAGCGGGGACCTACAATGAGCAGTTCTTC.

This clone was counted a single time. The gene calls are TRBV7-3 and TRBJ2-1, with 10 positions matching TRBD1. This CDR3 has 16 residues. The V gene's germline CDR1 is SGHTA and CDR2 FQGTGA. Trimming cost V 1 base and J 3 bases; bases outside gene matches: 3. The chain's CDR3 is CASSLRGQGGYNEQFF. CDR3 DNA sequence: TGTGCCAGCAGCTTAAGAGGACAGGGGGGCTACAATGAGCAGTTCTTC.

This chain uses TRBV6-5 with TRBJ1-3; D gene unclear. The CDR3 loop spans 15 amino acids. Trimming stripped 6 bases from V and 0 bases from J, with 12 bases between. Germline V gene lookup returns CDR1 MNHEY and CDR2 SVGAGI. Here the CDR3 reads CASRPTQDSGNTIYF. DNA of the CDR3: TGTGCCAGCAGGCCGACACAAGACTCTGGAAACACCATATATTTT.

This chain uses TRBV19 with TRBJ2-7; 7 nucleotides align to TRBD1. V lost 4 bases, J lost 0 bases, and 0 bases stayed unmatched. The CDR3 is 13 amino acids. From germline, CDR1 is LNHDA and CDR2 SQIVND (reference sequence). The CDR3 nucleotides read TGTGCCAGTAGTACAGGGGGCTCCTACGAGCAGTACTTC. It specifies CASSTGGSYEQYF.

The genes are TRBV19 and TRBJ2-7; tentatively, D is TRBD1 (6 bases). Germline-derived CDR1 and CDR2 are LNHDA and SQIVND (reference sequence). V lost 3 bases and J lost 3, with 9 bases in between. The CDR3 is made up of 13 amino acids. The CDR3 is CASSMGANYEQYF. CDR3 sequence (DNA): TGTGCCAGTAGTATGGGGGCAAACTACGAGCAGTACTTC.